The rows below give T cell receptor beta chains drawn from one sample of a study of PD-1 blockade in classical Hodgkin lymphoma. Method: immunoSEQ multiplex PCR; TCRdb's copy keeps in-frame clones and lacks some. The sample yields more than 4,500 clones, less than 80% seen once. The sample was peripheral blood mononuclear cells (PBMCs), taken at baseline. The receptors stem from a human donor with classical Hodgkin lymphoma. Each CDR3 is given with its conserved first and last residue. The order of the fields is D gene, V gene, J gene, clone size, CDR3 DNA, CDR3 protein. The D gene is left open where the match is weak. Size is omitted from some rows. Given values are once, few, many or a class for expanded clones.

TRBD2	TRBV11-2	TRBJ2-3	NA	TGTGCCAGCAGCCCCGGGGGGAGGGGATTAGAGAGGGCAGATACGCAGTATTTT	CASSPGGRGLERADTQYF
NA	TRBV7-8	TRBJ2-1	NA	TGTGCCAGCAGCTTAGCGACAGGCTACTACAATGAGCAGTTCTTC	CASSLATGYYNEQFF
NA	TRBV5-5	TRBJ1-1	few	TGTGCCAGCAGCCCCCTGGGAGGGATTGTTAGTGAAGCTTTCTTT	CASSPLGGIVSEAFF
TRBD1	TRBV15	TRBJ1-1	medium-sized	TGTGCCACCAGCAGAGATACAGGGGGCATGTCTGAAGCTTTCTTT	CATSRDTGGMSEAFF
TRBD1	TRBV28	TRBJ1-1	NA	TGTGCCAGCAGGGAACGGGACAGGGTTAACACTGAAGCTTTCTTT	CASRERDRVNTEAFF
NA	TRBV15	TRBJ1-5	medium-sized	TGTGCCACCAGCAGAGATCCGGGACGACTCTCTCGGCAGCCCCAGCATTTT	CATSRDPGRLSRQPQHF
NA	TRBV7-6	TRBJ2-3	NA	TGTGCCAGCAGCTCCGGGACTTCCACAGATACGCAGTATTTT	CASSSGTSTDTQYF
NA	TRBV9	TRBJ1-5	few	TGTGCCAGCAGCGTAACAGGGCTTAGTCAGCCCCAGCATTTT	CASSVTGLSQPQHF
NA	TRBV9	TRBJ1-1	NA	TGTGCCAGCAGCCTAGGGGAGGGACTGAACACTGAAGCTTTCTTT	CASSLGEGLNTEAFF
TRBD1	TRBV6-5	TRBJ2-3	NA	TGTGCCAGCAGTTACTCACAGGGGCGCTTAACGCAGTATTTT	CASSYSQGRLTQYF
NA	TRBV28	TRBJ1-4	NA	TGTGCCAGCAGTCCACCATCAGGGGTGGGGGAAAAACTGTTTTTT	CASSPPSGVGEKLFF
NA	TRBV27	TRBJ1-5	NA	TGTGCCAGCAGTTTATTCCCGGGAGGGCAGCCCCAGCATTTT	CASSLFPGGQPQHF
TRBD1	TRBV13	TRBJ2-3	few	TGTGCCAGCAGCACAAACAGGGGAGACGCAGATACGCAGTATTTT	CASSTNRGDADTQYF
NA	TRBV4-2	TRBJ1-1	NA	TGTGCCAGCAGCCAAGACTTTGGGGCAACGGGCACTGAAGCTTTCTTT	CASSQDFGATGTEAFF
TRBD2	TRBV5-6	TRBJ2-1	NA	TGTGCCAGCAGCTGGGGACTAGCGGACCAGAGCTCCTACAATGAGCAGTTCTTC	CASSWGLADQSSYNEQFF
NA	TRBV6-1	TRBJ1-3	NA	TGTGCCAGCAGTGGTATAGGGGGAAACACCATATATTTT	CASSGIGGNTIYF
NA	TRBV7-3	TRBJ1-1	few	TGTGCCAGCAGCTTAGAGGTGACCCTTTCCCCCACTGAAGCTTTCTTT	CASSLEVTLSPTEAFF
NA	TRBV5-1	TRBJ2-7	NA	TGCGCCAGCAGCTTGTCGCAGGGGACCCTCTACGAGCAGTACTTC	CASSLSQGTLYEQYF
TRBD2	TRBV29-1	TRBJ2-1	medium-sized	TGCAGCGTTGAAGATCTCCTGGCTAGCGGTTACAATGAGCAGTTCTTC	CSVEDLLASGYNEQFF
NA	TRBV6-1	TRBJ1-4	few	TGTGCCACCCGGACGGGAGCAACTAATGAAAAACTGTTTTTT	CATRTGATNEKLFF
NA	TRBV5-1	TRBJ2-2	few	TGCGCCAGCAGCACACAGGGCCCGAACACCGGGGAGCTGTTTTTT	CASSTQGPNTGELFF
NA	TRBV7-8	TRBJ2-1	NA	TGTGCCAGCAGCCCCCCCAATTACAATGAGCAGTTCTTC	CASSPPNYNEQFF
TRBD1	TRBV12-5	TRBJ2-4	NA	TGTGCTAGTGGTTTGGACCATTCCCCGGGACAGATAGAACCCCTAGCCAAAAACATTCAGTACTTC	CASGLDHSPGQIEPLAKNIQYF
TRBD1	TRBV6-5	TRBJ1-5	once	TGTGCCAGCACAACAGGGGATCAGCCCCAGCATTTT	CASTTGDQPQHF
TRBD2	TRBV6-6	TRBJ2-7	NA	TGTGCCAGCAGCTACGATAGCGGGAGTTCCTACGAGCAGTACTTC	CASSYDSGSSYEQYF
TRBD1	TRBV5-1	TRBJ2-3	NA	TGCGCCAGCAGCCGCCGAACAGGGGTGGTCACAGATACGCAGTATTTT	CASSRRTGVVTDTQYF
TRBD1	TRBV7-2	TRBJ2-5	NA	TGTGCCAGCAGCTTAGTTTCAGGGGGAGCACAAGAGACCCAGTACTTC	CASSLVSGGAQETQYF
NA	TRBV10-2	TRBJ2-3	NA	TGCGCCAGCACTAGCACAGATACGCAGTATTTT	CASTSTDTQYF
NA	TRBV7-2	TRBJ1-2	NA	TGTGCCAGCAGCTTAGCGACTGACAGCGGTGGCTACACCTTC	CASSLATDSGGYTF
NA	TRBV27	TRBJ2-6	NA	TGTGCCAGCAGTTCCGGACGGCTTTCTGGGGCCAACGTCCTGACTTTC	CASSSGRLSGANVLTF
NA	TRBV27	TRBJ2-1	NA	TGTGCCAGCAGATCCGATGCGCGGAGCCTTGCCCCCGACAATGAGCAGTTCTTC	CASRSDARSLAPDNEQFF
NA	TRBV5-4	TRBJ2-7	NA	TGTGCCAGCAGCCCTTGGGGGCCTATGGCGAGCTCCTACGAGCAGTACTTC	CASSPWGPMASSYEQYF
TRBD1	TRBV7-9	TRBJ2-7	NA	TGTGCCAGCAGCCCCGCCGTGCCGAAGGGGGCTGAAGAGCAGTACTTC	CASSPAVPKGAEEQYF
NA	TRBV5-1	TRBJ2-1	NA	TGCGCCAGCAGCTTGGCCGCTGCCGGCTCCTACAATGAGCAGTTCTTC	CASSLAAAGSYNEQFF
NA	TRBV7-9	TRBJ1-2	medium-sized	TGTGCCAGCAGCTTAGAAGGAGGAGCCGGAGGCTACACCTTC	CASSLEGGAGGYTF
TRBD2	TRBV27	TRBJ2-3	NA	TGTGCCAGCAGTTCACCCTTTGCGGGAGGGGACACAGATACGCAGTATTTT	CASSSPFAGGDTDTQYF
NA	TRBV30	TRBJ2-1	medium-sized	TGTGCCTGGAGTCAGGCCCCCCAGGACAATGAGCAGTTCTTC	CAWSQAPQDNEQFF
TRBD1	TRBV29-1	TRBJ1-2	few	TGCAGCGTCCAGGACAGGCTAAATGGCTACACCTTC	CSVQDRLNGYTF
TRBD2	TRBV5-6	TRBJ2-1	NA	TGTGCCAGCAGCTTGGGGTTAGCGGGATATAATGAGCAGTTCTTC	CASSLGLAGYNEQFF
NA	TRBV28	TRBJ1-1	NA	TGTGCCAGCAGTTTAGGGCTTTCGGGCACTGAAGCTTTCTTT	CASSLGLSGTEAFF
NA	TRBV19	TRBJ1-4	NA	TGTGCCAGTACCCCGAGGCCGAGGAATAATGAAAAACTGTTTTTT	CASTPRPRNNEKLFF
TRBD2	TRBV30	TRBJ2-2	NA	TGTGCCTGGACCCGACTAGCAAACACCGGGGAGCTGTTTTTT	CAWTRLANTGELFF
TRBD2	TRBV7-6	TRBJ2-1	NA	TGTGCCAGCAGCTTAGGGGCGGTACTAGCGGGAGGTGGCCATGAGCAGTTCTTC	CASSLGAVLAGGGHEQFF
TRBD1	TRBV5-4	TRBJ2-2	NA	TGTGCCAGCAGCTTGACAGGGGCCCTCACCGGGGAGCTGTTTTTT	CASSLTGALTGELFF
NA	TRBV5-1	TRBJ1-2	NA	TGCGCCAGCAGCCCGAATGCCTCGGGGGCGGGCTATGGCTACACCTTC	CASSPNASGAGYGYTF
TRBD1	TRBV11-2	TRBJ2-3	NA	TGTGCCAGCAGCAAAGGGGACAGCCCCACAGATACGCAGTATTTT	CASSKGDSPTDTQYF
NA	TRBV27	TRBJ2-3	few	TGTGCCAGCAGTTTATCGGGCGGGTTCTACGGGGATACGCAGTATTTT	CASSLSGGFYGDTQYF
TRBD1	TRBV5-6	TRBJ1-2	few	TGTGCCAGCAGCAAGGACAGGGGGAACTATGGCTACACCTTC	CASSKDRGNYGYTF